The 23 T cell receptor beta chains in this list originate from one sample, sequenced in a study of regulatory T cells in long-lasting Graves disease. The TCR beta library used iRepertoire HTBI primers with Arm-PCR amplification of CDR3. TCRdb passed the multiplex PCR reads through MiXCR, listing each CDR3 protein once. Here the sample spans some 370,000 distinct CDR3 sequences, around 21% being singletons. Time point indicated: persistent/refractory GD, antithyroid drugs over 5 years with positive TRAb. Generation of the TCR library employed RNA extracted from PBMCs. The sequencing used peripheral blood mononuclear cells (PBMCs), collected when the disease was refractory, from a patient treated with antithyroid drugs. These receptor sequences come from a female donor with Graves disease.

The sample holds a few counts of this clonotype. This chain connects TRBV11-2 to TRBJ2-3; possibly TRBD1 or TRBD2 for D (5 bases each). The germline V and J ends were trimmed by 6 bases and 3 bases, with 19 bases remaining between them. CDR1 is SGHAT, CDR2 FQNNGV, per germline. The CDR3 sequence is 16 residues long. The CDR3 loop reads CASRFRGYGTTDTQYF. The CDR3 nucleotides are TGTGCCAGCAGATTCCGGGGCTATGGAACGACAGATACGCAGTATTTT.

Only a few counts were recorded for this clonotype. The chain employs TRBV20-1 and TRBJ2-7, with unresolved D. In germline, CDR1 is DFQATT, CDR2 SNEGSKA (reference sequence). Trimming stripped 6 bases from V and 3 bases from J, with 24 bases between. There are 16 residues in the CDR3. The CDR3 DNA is TGCAGTGCGTCCGCCGAGACATATACTGGGATCTACGAGCAGTACTTC. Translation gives CSASAETYTGIYEQYF.

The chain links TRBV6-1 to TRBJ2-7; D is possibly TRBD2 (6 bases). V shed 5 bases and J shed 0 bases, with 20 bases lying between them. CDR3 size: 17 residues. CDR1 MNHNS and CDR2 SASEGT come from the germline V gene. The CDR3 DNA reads TGTGCCAGCAGTCAACACCCCGGGACTTATAGCTCCTACGAGCAGTACTTC. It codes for CASSQHPGTYSSYEQYF.

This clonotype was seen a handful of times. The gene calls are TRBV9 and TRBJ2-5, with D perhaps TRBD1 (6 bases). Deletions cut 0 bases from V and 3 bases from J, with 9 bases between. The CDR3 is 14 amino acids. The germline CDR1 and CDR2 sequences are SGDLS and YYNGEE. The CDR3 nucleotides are TGTGCCAGCAGCGTAGGGGCAGGGGAAGAGACCCAGTACTTC. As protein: CASSVGAGEETQYF.

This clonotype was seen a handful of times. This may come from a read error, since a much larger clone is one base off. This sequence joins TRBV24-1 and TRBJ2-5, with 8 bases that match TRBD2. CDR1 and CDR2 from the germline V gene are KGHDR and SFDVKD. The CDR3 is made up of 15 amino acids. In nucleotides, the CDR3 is TGTGCCACCAGTGATCCCTCGGGGGGGCAAGAGACCCGGTACTTC. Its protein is CATSDPSGGQETRYF.

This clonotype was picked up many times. CDR3 bases: TGTGCCAGCAGCCACACAGGGTACCAAGAGACCCAGTACTTC. It is translated as CASSHTGYQETQYF. The V and J genes are TRBV7-9 and TRBJ2-5, with a possible D match to TRBD1 (6 bases). Trimming removed 5 bases from V and 0 bases from J, with 10 bases in between. The CDR3 has 14 residues. Germline V gives CDR1 SEHNR, CDR2 FQNEAQ (reference sequence).

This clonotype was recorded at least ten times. The CDR3 DNA follows: TGTGCCAGCACTAACCCAGGAGCCGCTCAGCCCCAGCATTTT. Translation gives CASTNPGAAQPQHF. This chain uses TRBV6-2 or TRBV6-3 with TRBJ1-5, with unresolved D. The germline V gene has CDR1 MNHEY and CDR2 SVGEGT. The ends were cut back, 7 bases at V and 6 bases at J, with 16 bases in the middle. The CDR3 consists of 14 residues.

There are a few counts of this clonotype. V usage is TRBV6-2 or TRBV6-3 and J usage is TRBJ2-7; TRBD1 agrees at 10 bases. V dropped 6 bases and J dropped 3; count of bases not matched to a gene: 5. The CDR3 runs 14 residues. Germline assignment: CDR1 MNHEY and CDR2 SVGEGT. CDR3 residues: CASRKTGGIYEQYF. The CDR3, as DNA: TGTGCCAGCAGAAAGACAGGGGGCATCTACGAGCAGTACTTC.

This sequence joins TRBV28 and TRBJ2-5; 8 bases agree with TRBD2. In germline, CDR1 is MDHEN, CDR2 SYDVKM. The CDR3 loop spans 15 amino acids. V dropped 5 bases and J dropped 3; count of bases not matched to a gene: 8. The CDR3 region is CASSRGGAGEETQYF. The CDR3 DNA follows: TGTGCCAGCAGTCGGGGGGGGGCGGGAGAAGAGACCCAGTACTTC.

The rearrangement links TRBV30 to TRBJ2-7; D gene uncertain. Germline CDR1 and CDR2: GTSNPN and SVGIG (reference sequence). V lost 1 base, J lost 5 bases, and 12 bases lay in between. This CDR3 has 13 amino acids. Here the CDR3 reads CAWSGGRVDEQYF. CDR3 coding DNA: TGTGCCTGGAGTGGTGGACGGGTCGACGAGCAGTACTTC.

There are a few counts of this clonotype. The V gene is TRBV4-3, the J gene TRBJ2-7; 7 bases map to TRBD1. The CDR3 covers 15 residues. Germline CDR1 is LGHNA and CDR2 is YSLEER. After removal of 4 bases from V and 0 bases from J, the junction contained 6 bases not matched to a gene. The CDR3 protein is CASSRLTGYSYEQYF. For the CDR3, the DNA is TGCGCCAGCAGCCGACTGACAGGGTACTCCTACGAGCAGTACTTC.

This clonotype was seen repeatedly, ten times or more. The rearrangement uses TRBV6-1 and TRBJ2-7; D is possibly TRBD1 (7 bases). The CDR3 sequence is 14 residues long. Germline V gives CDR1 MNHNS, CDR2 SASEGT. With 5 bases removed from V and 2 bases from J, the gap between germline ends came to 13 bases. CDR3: CASSRAGGTYEQYF. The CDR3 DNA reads TGTGCCAGCAGTAGGGCAGGGGGGACCTACGAGCAGTACTTC.

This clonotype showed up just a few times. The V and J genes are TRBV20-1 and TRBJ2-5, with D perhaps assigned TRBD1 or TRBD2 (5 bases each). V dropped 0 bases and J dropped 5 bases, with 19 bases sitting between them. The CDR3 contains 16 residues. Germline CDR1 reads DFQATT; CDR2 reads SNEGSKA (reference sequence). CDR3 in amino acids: CSARDFSGTTMETQYF. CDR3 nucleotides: TGCAGTGCTAGAGATTTCTCCGGGACCACAATGGAGACCCAGTACTTC.

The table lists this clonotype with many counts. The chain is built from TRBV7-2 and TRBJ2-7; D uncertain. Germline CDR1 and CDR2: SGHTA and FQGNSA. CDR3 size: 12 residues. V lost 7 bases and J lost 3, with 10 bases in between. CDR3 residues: CASTPNYYEQYF. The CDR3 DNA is TGTGCCAGCACCCCCAACTACTACGAGCAGTACTTC.

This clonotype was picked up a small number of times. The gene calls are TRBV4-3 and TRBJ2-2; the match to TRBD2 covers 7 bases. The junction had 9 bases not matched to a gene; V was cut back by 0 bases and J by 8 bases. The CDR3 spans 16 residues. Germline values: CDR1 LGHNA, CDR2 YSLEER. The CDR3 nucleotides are TGCGCCAGCAGCCAAGATTATTCGACTAGCTCAGGGGAGCTGTTTTTT. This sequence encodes CASSQDYSTSSGELFF.

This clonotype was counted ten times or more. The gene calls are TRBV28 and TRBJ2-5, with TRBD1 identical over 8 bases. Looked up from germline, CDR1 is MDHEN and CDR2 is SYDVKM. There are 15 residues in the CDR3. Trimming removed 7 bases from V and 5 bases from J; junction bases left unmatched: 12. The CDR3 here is CASTPSRGPWETQYF. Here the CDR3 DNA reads TGTGCCAGCACCCCATCCAGGGGGCCGTGGGAGACCCAGTACTTC.

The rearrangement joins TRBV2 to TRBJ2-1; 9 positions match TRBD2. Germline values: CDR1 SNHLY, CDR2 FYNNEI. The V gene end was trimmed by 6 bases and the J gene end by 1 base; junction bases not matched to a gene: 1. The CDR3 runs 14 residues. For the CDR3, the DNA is TGTGCCAGCAGAGGACTAGCGTCCTACAATGAGCAGTTCTTC. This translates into CASRGLASYNEQFF.

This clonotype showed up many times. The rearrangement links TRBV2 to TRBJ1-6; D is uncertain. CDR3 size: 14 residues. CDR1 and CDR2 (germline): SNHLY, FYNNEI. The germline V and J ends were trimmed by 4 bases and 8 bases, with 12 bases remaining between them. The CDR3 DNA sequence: TGTGCCAGCAGTGTAACGCGGCCGGATTCACCCCTCCACTTT. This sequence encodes CASSVTRPDSPLHF.

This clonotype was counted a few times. CDR3 nucleotides: TGTGCCAGTACCTTAGCGGGAGGGCAAACCGGGGAGCTGTTTTTT. It specifies CASTLAGGQTGELFF. The J gene is TRBJ2-2, the V gene TRBV19, with 11 bases fitting TRBD2. The CDR3 contains 15 residues. With 7 bases clipped from V and 5 bases from J, the junction kept 6 bases outside the gene matches. CDR1 is LNHDA, CDR2 SQIVND, per germline (reference sequence).

CDR3 sequence reads: CASSFRTGMVVMAEAFF. In DNA, the CDR3 is TGTGCCAGCAGCTTCCGGACAGGGATGGTGGTTATGGCTGAAGCTTTCTTT. The chain carries TRBV5-6 and TRBJ1-1, with 8 bases identical to TRBD1. J gave up 6 bases and V 2 bases, and 15 bases lay outside the gene matches. The CDR3 contains 17 residues. Germline CDR1 and CDR2: SGHDT and YYEEEE.

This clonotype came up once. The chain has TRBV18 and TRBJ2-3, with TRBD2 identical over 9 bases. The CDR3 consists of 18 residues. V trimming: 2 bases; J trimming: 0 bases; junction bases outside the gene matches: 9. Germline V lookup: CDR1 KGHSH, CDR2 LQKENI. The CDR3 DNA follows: TGTGCCAGCTCACCATTGACTAGCGGAAACCCTAGCACAGATACGCAGTATTTT. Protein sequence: CASSPLTSGNPSTDTQYF. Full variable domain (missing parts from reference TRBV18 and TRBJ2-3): NAGVMQNPRHLVRRRGQEARLRCSPMKGHSHVYWYRQLPEEGLKFMVYLQKENIIDESGMPKERFSAEFPKEGPSILRIQQVVRGDSAAYFCASSPLTSGNPSTDTQYFGPGTRLTVL.

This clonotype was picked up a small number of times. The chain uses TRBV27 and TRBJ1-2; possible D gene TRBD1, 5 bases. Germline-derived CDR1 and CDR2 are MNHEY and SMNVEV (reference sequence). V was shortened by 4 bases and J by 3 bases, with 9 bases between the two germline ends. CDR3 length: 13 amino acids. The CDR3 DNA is TGTGCCAGCAGTTCTGTACAGGACTATGGCTACACCTTC. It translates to CASSSVQDYGYTF.

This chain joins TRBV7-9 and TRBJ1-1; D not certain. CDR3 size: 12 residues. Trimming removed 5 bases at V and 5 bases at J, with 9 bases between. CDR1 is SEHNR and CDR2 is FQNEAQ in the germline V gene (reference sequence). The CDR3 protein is CASSTTVTEAFF. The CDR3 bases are TGTGCCAGCAGCACGACCGTTACTGAAGCTTTCTTT.